Listed here are 5 T cell receptor beta chains from one sample, sequenced in a study of T cell clusters in autoimmune cytopenias. Multiplex touch-down PCR amplified TRB using TRB-A and TRB-B pools in one tube. TCRdb reprocessed the multiplex PCR reads and reports one entry per CDR3 protein, with no DNA. The sample holds about 3,800 distinct CDR3 sequences. Each sample's input was around 250 ng genomic DNA, some 38,000 genome equivalents. The same specimen was also included in a second study, on T cell repertoires in aging, cancer and after chemotherapy.

The sequencing input was peripheral blood. These receptors came from a human donor in good health.

This clonotype ranks as medium-sized in terms of frequency. J is TRBJ1-3 and V is TRBV7-2; TCRdb selects TRBD1, and the lack of DNA leaves this call unchecked. This CDR3 contains 14 residues. The germline V gene encodes CDR1 SGHTA and CDR2 FQGNSA. The CDR3 spells CASTQTGRGNTIYF.

V is TRBV24-1 and J is TRBJ2-2; with no DNA, the TCRdb D assignment of TRBD1 cannot be verified. The CDR3 is made up of 15 amino acids. Germline-derived CDR1 and CDR2 are KGHDR and SFDVKD. The CDR3 sequence is CATSGTGLNTGELFF.

This clonotype is classed as medium-sized (0.01 to 0.1%) by frequency. The V call is TRBV27, the J call TRBJ2-7; TCRdb outputs TRBD1, but without DNA this stays unchecked. Germline loops: CDR1 MNHEY, CDR2 SMNVEV (reference sequence). The CDR3 is 17 residues long. CDR3 sequence reads: CASSRNRYPGTSYEQYF.

This clonotype is labeled medium-sized (0.01 to 0.1%) based on frequency. V gene TRBV6-6 combines with J gene TRBJ1-4; TCRdb picks TRBD1, but there is no DNA to check that call. The length of the CDR3 is 15 residues. Germline CDR1 is MNHNY and CDR2 is SVGAGI (reference sequence). The CDR3 loop is CASSRTGGRGEKLFF.

The chain couples TRBV4-1 to TRBJ2-3; TCRdb indicates TRBD2, and absent DNA this call remains unverified. Per the germline V gene, CDR1 is MGHRA and CDR2 is YSYEKL. The CDR3 extends over 13 amino acids. CDR3 residues: CASSWEGTDTQYF.